This T cell receptor beta chain derives from a study of vaccination effects on CD4 cells after COVID-19. On the study more broadly: It was with roughly 10 IU/ml IL-2 and about 10 ug/ml peptides that some 2 million PBMC per well were cultured.

CD4+ T cells were isolated after about nine days of culture. Findings and caveats of the study: Convalescent patients were scarce in the study, and it lacked early post-infection timepoints. Within healthy vaccinees, only 1 of 255 vaccine-induced clones displayed cross-reactivity with common cold coronaviruses.

Assay: immunoSEQ multiplex PCR; the TCRdb copy retains only in-frame clones and omits some. The sample records about 74,000 clones, approximately 80% being singletons. Points on this clone: Its antigen remains unidentified.

The V gene lost 2 bases and the J gene lost 7 bases, with 17 bases spanning the gap. Per the germline V gene, CDR1 is KGHSH and CDR2 is LQKENI. The CDR3 has 15 amino acids. The chain links TRBV18 to TRBJ1-1, with a possible D match to TRBD1 (5 bases). The TCR originated in a human donor who received a COVID-19 vaccine. Sample: CD4+ T cells from PBMCs cultured without peptide, taken before COVID-19 vaccination. The CDR3 coding sequence is TGTGCCAGCTCACCATTCACAGGAACCGGGGTTGAAGCTTTCTTT. Its protein is CASSPFTGTGVEAFF.